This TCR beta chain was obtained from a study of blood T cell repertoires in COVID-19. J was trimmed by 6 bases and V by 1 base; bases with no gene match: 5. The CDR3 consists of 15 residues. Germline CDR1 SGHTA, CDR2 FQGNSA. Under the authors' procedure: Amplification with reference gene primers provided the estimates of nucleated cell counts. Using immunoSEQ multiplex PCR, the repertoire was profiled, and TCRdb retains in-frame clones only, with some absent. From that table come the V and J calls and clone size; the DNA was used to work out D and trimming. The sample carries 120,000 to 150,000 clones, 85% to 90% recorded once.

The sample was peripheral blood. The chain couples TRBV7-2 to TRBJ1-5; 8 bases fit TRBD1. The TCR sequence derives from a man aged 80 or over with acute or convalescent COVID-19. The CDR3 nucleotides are TGTGCCAGCAGCTTAGGTCCAGGGGGCTTTCAGCCCCAGCATTTT. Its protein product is CASSLGPGGFQPQHF. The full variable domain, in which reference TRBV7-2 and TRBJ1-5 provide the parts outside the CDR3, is GAGVSQSPSNKVTEKGKDVELRCDPISGHTALYWYRQSLGQGLEFLIYFQGNSAPDKSGLPSDRFSAERTGGSVSTLTIQRTQQEDSAVYLCASSLGPGGFQPQHFGDGTRLSIL.